This T cell receptor beta chain was captured in a study of early T cells in non-severe SARS-CoV-2 infection. Findings of the study overall: Database matching using VDJdb favored anti-spike CD8 responses, with private and CD4 specificities left missing.

The CDR3 covers 13 residues. Germline V CDR1 and CDR2: SGHRS, YFSETQ. Deletions cut 5 bases from V and 3 bases from J, with 12 bases between. This clonotype was picked up many times. Its antigen is not identified. TCRdb reanalysed the 5' RACE reads using MiXCR and keeps one entry per CDR3 protein. The data hold 30,000 to 40,000 distinct CDR3 sequences, with 9% to 9.5% observed a single time. The receptor comes from an adult who was a healthcare worker with PCR-confirmed SARS-CoV-2 infection or an uninfected control (not recorded which). The specimen sequenced was whole blood. The chain recombines TRBV5-1 with TRBJ2-7, with D perhaps given as TRBD1 or TRBD2 (5 bases each). CDR3 sequence reads: CASRQTGGYEQYF. The CDR3 coding sequence is TGCGCCAGCAGGCAAACAGGAGGCTACGAGCAGTACTTC. Looking up the rest from reference TRBV5-1 and TRBJ2-7 gives the full variable domain: KAGVTQTPRYLIKTRGQQVTLSCSPISGHRSVSWYQQTPGQGLQFLFEYFSETQRNKGNFPGRFSGRQFSNSRSEMNVSTLELGDSALYLCASRQTGGYEQYFGPGTRLTVT.